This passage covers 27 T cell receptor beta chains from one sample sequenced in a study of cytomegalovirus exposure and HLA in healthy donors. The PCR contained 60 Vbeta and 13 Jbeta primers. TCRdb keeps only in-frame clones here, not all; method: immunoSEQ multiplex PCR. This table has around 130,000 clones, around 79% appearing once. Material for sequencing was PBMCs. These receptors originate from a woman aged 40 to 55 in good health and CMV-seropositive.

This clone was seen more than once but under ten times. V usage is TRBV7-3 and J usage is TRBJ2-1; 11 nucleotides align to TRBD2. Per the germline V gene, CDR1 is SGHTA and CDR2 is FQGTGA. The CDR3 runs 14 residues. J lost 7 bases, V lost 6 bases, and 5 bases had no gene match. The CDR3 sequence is CASRLAGGGNEQFF. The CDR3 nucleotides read TGTGCCAGCAGGCTAGCGGGAGGAGGAAATGAGCAGTTCTTC. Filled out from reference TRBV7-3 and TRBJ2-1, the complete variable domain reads GAGVSQTPSNKVTEKGKYVELRCDPISGHTALYWYRQSLGQGPEFLIYFQGTGAADDSGLPNDRFFAVRPEGSVSTLKIQRTERGDSAVYLCASRLAGGGNEQFFGPGTRLTVL.

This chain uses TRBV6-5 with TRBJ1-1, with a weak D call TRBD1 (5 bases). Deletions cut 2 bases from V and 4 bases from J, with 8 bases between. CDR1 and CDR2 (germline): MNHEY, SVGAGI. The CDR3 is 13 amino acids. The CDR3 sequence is CASSYGRATEAFF. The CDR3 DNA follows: TGTGCCAGCAGTTACGGCAGGGCCACTGAAGCTTTCTTT.

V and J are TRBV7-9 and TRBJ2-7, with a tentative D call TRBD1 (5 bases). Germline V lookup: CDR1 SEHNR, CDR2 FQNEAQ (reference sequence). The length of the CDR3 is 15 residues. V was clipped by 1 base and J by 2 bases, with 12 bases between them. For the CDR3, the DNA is TGTGCCAGCAGCTTAGTAGGACAAACAACCTACGAGCAGTACTTC. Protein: CASSLVGQTTYEQYF.

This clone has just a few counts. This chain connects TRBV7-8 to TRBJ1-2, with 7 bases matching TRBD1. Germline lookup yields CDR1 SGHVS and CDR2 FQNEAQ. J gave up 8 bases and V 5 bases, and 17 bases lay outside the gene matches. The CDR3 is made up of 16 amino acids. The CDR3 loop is CASSPPTPTGQGGYTF. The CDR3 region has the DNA TGTGCCAGCAGCCCTCCAACCCCGACAGGGCAAGGCGGCTACACCTTC.

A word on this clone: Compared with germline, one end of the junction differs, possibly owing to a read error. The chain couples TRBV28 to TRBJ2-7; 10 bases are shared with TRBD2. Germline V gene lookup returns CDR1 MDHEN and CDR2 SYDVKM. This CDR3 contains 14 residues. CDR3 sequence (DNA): TGTGCCAGCAGTTCCGGGACTAGCGTCGCGAAGACAGACTTC. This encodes CASSSGTSVAKTDF.

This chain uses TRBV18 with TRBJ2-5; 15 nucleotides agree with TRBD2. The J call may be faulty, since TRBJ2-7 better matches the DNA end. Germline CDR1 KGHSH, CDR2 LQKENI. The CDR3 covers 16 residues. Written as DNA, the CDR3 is TGTGCCAGCTCACCGACGGGACTAGCGGGAGGCTCCGAGCAGTACTTC. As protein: CASSPTGLAGGSEQYF.

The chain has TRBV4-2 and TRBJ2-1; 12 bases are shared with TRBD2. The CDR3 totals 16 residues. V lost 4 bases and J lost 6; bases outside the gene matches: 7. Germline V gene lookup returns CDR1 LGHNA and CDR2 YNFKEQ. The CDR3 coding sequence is TGTGCCAGCAGCCGGTCGGGACTAGCGGGTTTCAATGAGCAGTTCTTC. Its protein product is CASSRSGLAGFNEQFF.

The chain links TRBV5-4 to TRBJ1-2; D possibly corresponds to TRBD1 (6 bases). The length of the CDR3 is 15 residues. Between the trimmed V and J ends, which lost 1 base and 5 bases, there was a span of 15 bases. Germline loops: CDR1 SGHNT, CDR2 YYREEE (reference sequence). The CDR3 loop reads CASSLRGGRVYGYTF. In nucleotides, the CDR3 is TGTGCCAGCAGCTTGAGGGGGGGAAGGGTTTATGGCTACACCTTC.

The CDR3: CASSDDRGWDEQYF. The CDR3 nucleotides read TGTGCCAGCAGTGACGACAGGGGATGGGACGAGCAGTACTTC. V and J are TRBV25-1 and TRBJ2-7; 8 bases are a match to TRBD1. The CDR3 covers 14 residues. The junction had 6 bases not matched to a gene; V was cut back by 3 bases and J by 5 bases. Germline V gives CDR1 MGHDK, CDR2 SYGVNS.

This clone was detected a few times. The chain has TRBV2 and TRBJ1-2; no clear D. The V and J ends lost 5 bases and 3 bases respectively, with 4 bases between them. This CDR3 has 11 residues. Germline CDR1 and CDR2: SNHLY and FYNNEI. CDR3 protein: CASSPDYGYTF. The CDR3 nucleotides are TGTGCCAGCAGTCCAGACTATGGCTACACCTTC.

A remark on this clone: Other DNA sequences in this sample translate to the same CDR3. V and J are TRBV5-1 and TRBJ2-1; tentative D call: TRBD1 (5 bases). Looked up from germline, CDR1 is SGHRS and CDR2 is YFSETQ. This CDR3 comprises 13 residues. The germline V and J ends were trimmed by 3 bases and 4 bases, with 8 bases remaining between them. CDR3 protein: CASSSDSYNEQFF. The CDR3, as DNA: TGCGCCAGCAGCTCTGACAGTTACAATGAGCAGTTCTTC.

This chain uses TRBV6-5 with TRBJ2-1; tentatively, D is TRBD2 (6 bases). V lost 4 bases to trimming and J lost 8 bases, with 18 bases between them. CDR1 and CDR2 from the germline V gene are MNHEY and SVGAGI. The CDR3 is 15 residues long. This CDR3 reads CASSSPLSGQHEQFF. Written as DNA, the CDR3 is TGTGCCAGCAGTTCCCCCTTGAGCGGGCAGCATGAGCAGTTCTTC.

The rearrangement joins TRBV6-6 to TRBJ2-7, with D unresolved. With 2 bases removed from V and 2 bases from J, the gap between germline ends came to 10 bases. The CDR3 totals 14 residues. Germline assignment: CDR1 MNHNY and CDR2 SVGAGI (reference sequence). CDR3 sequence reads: CASSYGTETYEQYF. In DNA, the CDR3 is TGTGCCAGCAGTTACGGCACAGAAACCTACGAGCAGTACTTC.

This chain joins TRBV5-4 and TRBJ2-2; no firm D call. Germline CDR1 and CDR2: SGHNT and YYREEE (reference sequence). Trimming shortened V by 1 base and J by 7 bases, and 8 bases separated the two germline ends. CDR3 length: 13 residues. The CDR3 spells CASSLRLDGELFF. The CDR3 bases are TGTGCCAGCAGCTTGCGACTGGACGGGGAGCTGTTTTTT. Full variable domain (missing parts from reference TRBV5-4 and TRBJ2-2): ETGVTQSPTHLIKTRGQQVTLRCSSQSGHNTVSWYQQALGQGPQFIFQYYREEENGRGNFPPRFSGLQFPNYSSELNVNALELDDSALYLCASSLRLDGELFFGEGSRLTVL.

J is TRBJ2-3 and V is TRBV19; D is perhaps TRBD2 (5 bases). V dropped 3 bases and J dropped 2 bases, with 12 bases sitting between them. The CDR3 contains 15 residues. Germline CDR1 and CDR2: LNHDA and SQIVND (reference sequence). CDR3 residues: CASSMGSVSTDTQYF. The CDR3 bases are TGTGCCAGTAGTATGGGTAGCGTTTCCACAGATACGCAGTATTTT.

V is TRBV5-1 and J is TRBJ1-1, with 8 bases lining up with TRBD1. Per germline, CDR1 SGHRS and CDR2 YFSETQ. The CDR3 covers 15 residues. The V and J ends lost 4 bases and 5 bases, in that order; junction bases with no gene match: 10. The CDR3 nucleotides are TGCGCCAGCAGCGGGCAGGGGGCGCGTAGGACTGAAGCTTTCTTT. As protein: CASSGQGARRTEAFF.

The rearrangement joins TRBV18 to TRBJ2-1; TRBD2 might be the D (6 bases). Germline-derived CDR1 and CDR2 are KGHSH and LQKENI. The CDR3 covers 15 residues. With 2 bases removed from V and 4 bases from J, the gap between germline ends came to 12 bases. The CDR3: CASSPSGSPYNEQFF. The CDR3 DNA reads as TGTGCCAGCTCACCATCCGGGAGCCCTTACAATGAGCAGTTCTTC.

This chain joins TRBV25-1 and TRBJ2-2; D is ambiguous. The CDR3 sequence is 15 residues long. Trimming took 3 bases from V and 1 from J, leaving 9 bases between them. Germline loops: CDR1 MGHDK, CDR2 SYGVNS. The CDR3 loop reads CASSDLAVNTGELFF. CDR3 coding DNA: TGTGCCAGCAGTGACCTGGCCGTGAACACCGGGGAGCTGTTTTTT.

DNA for the CDR3: TGTGCCAGCAGCTTGAGAGGGGGCCTAGTTAACTATGGCTACACCTTC. It yields the protein CASSLRGGLVNYGYTF. The V gene is TRBV5-6, the J gene TRBJ1-2; 7 positions agree with TRBD1. The CDR3 is 16 amino acids. V shed 1 base and J 1 base; nucleotides not matched to a gene: 7. CDR1 is SGHDT, CDR2 YYEEEE, per germline.

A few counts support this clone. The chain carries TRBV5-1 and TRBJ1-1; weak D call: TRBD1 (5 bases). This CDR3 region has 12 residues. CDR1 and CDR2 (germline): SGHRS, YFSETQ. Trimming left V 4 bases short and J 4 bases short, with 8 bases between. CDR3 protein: CASSQGPTEAFF. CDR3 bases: TGCGCCAGCAGCCAGGGTCCCACTGAAGCTTTCTTT.

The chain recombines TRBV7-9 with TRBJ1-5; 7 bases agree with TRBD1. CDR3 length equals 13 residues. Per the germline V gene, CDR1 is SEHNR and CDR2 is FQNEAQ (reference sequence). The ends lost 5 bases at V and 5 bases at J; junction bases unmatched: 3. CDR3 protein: CASSRQGDQPQHF. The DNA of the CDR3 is TGTGCCAGCAGCCGACAGGGAGATCAGCCCCAGCATTTT.

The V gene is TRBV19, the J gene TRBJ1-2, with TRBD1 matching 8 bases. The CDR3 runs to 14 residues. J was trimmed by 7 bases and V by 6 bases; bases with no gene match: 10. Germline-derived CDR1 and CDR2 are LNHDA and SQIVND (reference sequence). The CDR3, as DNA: TGTGCCAGTAGCCCAGGGGGCACTATCGGTGGCTACACCTTC. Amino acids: CASSPGGTIGGYTF.

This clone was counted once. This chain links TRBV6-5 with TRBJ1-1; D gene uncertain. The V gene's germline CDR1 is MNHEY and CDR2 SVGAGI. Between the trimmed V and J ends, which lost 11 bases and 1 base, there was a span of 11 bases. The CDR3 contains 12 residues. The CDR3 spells CAAIRQNTEAFF. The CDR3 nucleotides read TGTGCCGCCATCAGGCAGAACACTGAAGCTTTCTTT.

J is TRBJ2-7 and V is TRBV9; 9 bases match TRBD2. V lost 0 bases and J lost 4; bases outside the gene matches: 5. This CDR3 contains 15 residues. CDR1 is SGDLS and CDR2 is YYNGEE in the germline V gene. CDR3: CASSVDHGLAYEQYF. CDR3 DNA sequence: TGTGCCAGCAGCGTAGATCACGGACTAGCGTACGAGCAGTACTTC.

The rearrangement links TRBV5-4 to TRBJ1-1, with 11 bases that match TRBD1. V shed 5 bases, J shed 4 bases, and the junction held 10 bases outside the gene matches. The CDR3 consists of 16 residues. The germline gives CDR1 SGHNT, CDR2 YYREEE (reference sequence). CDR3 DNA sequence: TGTGCCAGCAGTCTGGGGGCCGGGACAGGGGGCACTGAAGCTTTCTTT. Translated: CASSLGAGTGGTEAFF.

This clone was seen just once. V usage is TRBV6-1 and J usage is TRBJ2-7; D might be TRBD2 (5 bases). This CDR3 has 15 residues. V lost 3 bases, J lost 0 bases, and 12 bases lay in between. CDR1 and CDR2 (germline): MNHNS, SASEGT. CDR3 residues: CASSDGGRYSYEQYF. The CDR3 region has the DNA TGTGCCAGCAGTGACGGCGGGCGATACTCCTACGAGCAGTACTTC.

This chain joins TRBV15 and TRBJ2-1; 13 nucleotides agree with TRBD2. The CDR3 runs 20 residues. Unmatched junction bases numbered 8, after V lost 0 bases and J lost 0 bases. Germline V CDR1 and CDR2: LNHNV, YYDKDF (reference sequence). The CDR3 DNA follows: TGTGCCACCAGCAGAGATGGGGAACTAGCGGGGGGGAGCTCCTACAATGAGCAGTTCTTC. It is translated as CATSRDGELAGGSSYNEQFF.